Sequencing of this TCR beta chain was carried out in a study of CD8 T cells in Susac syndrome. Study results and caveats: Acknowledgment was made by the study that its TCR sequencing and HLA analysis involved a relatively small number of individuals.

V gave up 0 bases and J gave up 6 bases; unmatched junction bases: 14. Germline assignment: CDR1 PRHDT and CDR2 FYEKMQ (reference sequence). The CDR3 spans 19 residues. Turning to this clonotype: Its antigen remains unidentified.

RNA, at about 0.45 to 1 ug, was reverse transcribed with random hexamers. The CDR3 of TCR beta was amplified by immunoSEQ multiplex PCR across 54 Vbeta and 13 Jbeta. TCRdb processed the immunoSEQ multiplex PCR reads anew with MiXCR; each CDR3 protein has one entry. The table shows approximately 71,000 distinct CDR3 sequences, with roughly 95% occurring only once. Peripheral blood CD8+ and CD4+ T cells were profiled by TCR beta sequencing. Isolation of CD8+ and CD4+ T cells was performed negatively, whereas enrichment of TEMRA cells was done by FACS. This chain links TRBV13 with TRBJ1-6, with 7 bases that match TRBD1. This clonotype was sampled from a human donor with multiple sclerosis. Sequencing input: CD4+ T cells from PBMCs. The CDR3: CASSLGRLKGNRGNSPLHF. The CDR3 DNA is TGTGCCAGCAGCTTAGGTCGGCTTAAGGGTAACAGGGGTAATTCACCCCTCCACTTT. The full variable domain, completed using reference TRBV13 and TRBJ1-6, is AAGVIQSPRHLIKEKRETATLKCYPIPRHDTVYWYQQGPGQDPQFLISFYEKMQSDKGSIPDRFSAQQFSDYHSELNMSSLELGDSALYFCASSLGRLKGNRGNSPLHFGNGTRLTVT.